This T cell receptor beta chain is drawn from a study of blood T cell repertoires in COVID-19. V was cut by 1 base and J by 2 bases, with 10 bases left in between. The CDR3 spans 16 residues. Per germline, CDR1 SGHRS and CDR2 YFSETQ. Study processing details: Estimated nucleated cell counts came from reference gene primer amplification. Only in-frame clones appear in the TCRdb table, and some are missing; sequencing was by immunoSEQ multiplex PCR. That table gives V, J and clone size, and the DNA gave D and trimming. Counted here are roughly 320,000 clones, approximately 85% occurring once; the ten biggest clones make up 7.2%.

This receptor was taken from a human donor in a cohort sampled during active COVID-19. The chain has TRBV5-1 and TRBJ1-6; weak D call: TRBD1 (6 bases). Sequenced material: peripheral blood. The CDR3 is CASSLKRDTYNSPLHF. As DNA, the CDR3 is TGCGCCAGCAGCTTGAAGAGGGACACCTATAATTCACCCCTCCACTTT.